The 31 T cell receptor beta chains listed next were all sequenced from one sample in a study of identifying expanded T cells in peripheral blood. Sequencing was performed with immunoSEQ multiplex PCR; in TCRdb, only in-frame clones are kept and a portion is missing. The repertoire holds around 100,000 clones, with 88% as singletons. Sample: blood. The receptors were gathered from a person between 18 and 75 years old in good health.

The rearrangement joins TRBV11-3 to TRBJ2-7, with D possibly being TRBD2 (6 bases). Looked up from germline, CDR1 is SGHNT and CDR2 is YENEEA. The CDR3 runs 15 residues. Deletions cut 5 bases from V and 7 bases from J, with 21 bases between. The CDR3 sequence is CASSPEAAGQREQYF. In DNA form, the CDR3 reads TGTGCCAGCAGCCCCGAGGCGGCGGGGCAACGTGAGCAGTACTTC.

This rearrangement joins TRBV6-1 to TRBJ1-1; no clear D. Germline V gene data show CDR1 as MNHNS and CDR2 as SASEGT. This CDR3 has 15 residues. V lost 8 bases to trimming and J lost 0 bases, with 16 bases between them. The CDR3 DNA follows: TGTGCCAGCCGAACCTACCTCCTGATGAACACTGAAGCTTTCTTT. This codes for CASRTYLLMNTEAFF.

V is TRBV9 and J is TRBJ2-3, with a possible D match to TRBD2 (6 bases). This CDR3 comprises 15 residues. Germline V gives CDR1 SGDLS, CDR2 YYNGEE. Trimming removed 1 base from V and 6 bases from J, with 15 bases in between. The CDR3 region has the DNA TGTGCCAGCAGCGTACGATGGCGGGACGGGGATACGCAGTATTTT. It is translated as CASSVRWRDGDTQYF.

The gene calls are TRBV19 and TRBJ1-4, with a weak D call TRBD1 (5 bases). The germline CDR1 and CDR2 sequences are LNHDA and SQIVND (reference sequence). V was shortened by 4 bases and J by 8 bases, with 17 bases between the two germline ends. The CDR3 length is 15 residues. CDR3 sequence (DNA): TGTGCCAGTAGTACCTCCAGGGTGGGGAGCGAAAAACTGTTTTTT. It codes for CASSTSRVGSEKLFF. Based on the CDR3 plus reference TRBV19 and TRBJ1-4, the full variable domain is DGGITQSPKYLFRKEGQNVTLSCEQNLNHDAMYWYRQDPGQGLRLIYYSQIVNDFQKGDIAEGYSVSREKKESFPLTVTSAQKNPTAFYLCASSTSRVGSEKLFFGSGTQLSVL.

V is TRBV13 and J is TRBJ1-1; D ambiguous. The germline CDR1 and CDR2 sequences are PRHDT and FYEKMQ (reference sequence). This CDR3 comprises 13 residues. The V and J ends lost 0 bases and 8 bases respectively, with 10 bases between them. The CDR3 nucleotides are TGTGCCAGCAGCTTAGGACGAGAGCCCGAAGCTTTCTTT. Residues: CASSLGREPEAFF. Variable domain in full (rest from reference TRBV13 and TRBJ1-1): AAGVIQSPRHLIKEKRETATLKCYPIPRHDTVYWYQQGPGQDPQFLISFYEKMQSDKGSIPDRFSAQQFSDYHSELNMSSLELGDSALYFCASSLGREPEAFFGQGTRLTVV.

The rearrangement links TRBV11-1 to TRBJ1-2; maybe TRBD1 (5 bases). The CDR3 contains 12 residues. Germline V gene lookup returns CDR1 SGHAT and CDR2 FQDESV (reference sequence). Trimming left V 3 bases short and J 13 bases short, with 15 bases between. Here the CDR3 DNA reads TGTGCCAGCAGCTTCGCAGGGAGTCGGGGCACCTTC. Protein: CASSFAGSRGTF.

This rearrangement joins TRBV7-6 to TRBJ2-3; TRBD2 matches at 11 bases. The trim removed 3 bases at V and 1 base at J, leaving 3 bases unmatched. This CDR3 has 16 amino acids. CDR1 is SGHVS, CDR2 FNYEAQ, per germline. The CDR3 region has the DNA TGTGCCAGCAGCTTGGAACTAGCGGGGGGCACAGATACGCAGTATTTT. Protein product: CASSLELAGGTDTQYF.

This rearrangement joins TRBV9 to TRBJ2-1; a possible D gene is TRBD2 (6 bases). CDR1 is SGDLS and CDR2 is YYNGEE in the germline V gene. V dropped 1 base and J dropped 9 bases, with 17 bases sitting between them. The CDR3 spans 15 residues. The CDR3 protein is CASSVRASESGEQFF. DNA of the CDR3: TGTGCCAGCAGCGTAAGGGCTAGCGAAAGCGGTGAGCAGTTCTTC.

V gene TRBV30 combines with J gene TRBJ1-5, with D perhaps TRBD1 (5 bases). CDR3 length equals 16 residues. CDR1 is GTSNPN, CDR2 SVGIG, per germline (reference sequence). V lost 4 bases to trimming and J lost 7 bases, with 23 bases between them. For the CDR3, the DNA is TGTGCCTGGAAAACTAAACTAGGGGTTCACGGACAGCCCCAGCATTTT. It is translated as CAWKTKLGVHGQPQHF.

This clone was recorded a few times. The CDR3 is CASNNSPLLYGYTF. The CDR3 nucleotides read TGTGCCAGCAACAATTCCCCCCTACTCTATGGCTACACCTTC. The chain recombines TRBV6-6 with TRBJ1-2; no firm D call. The CDR3 is 14 amino acids. Trimming left V 7 bases short and J 4 bases short, with 16 bases between. Looked up from germline, CDR1 is MNHNY and CDR2 is SVGAGI (reference sequence).

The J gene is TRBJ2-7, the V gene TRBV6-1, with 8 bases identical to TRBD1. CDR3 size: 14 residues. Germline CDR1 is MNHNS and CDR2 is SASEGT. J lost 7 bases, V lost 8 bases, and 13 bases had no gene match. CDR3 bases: TGTGCCAGCGTTCTGGACAGGGTCTTGTGGGAGCAGTACTTC. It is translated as CASVLDRVLWEQYF.

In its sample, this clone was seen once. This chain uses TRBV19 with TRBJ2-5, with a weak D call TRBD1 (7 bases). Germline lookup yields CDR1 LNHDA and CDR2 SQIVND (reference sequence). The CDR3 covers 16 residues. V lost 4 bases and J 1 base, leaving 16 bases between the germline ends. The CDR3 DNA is TGTGCCAGTAGTACGCGGGACAGCCTTCTCCAAGAGACCCAGTACTTC. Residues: CASSTRDSLLQETQYF.

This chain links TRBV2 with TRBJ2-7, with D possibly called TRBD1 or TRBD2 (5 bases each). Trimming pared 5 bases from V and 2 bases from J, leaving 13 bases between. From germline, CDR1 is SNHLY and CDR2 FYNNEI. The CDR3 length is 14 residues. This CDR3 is CASSTGPSPYEQYF. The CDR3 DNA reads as TGTGCCAGCAGTACGGGACCCTCACCCTACGAGCAGTACTTC.

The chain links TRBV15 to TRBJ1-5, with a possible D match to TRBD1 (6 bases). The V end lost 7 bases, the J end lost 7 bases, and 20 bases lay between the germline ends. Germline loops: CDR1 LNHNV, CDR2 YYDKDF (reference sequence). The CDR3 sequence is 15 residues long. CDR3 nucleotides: TGTGCCACCAATTCGGGCAGGAACACAGGGCAGCCCCAGCATTTT. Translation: CATNSGRNTGQPQHF.

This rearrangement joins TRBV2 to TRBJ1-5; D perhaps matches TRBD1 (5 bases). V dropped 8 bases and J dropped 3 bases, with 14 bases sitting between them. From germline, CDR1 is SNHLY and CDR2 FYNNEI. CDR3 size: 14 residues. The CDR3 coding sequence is TGTGCCAGCCGACAGCTAAGCCCCAATCAGCCCCAGCATTTT. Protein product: CASRQLSPNQPQHF. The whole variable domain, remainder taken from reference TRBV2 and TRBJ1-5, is EPEVTQTPSHQVTQMGQEVILRCVPISNHLYFYWYRQILGQKVEFLVSFYNNEISEKSEIFDDQFSVERPDGSNFTLKIRSTKLEDSAMYFCASRQLSPNQPQHFGDGTRLSIL.

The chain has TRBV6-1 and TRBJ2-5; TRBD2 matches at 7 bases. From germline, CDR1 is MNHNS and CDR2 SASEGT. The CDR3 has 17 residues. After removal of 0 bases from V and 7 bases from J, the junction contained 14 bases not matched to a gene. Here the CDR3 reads CASSEARLGSGARTQYF. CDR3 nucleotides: TGTGCCAGCAGTGAAGCTCGGCTTGGGAGCGGGGCGAGGACCCAGTACTTC.

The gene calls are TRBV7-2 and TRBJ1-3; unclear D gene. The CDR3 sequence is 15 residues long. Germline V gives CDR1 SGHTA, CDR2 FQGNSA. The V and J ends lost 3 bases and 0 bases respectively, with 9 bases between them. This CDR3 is CASSFNLYSGNTIYF. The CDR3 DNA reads TGTGCCAGCAGCTTTAATTTATACTCTGGAAACACCATATATTTT.

The CDR3 sequence is CASRLWVEQFF. The DNA for the CDR3 is TGTGCCAGCCGACTTTGGGTTGAGCAGTTCTTC. The chain carries TRBV2 and TRBJ2-1; no firm D call. CDR3 length: 11 amino acids. Per the germline V gene, CDR1 is SNHLY and CDR2 is FYNNEI. Trimming took 8 bases from V and 9 from J, leaving 11 bases between them.

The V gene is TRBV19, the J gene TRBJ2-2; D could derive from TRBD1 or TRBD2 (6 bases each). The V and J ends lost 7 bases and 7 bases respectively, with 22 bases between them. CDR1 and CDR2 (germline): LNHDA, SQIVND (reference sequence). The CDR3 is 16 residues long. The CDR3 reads CASTPLGGGVHGELFF. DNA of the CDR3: TGTGCCAGTACCCCCCTAGGAGGGGGAGTACACGGGGAGCTGTTTTTT. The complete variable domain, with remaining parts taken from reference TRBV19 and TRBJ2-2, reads DGGITQSPKYLFRKEGQNVTLSCEQNLNHDAMYWYRQDPGQGLRLIYYSQIVNDFQKGDIAEGYSVSREKKESFPLTVTSAQKNPTAFYLCASTPLGGGVHGELFFGEGSRLTVL.

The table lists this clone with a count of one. Written as DNA, the CDR3 is TGTGCCAGCAGTCCTGACCACTACGAGCAGTACTTC. It specifies CASSPDHYEQYF. V usage is TRBV28 and J usage is TRBJ2-7, with unresolved D. The V gene lost 5 bases and the J gene lost 3 bases, with 8 bases spanning the gap. This CDR3 contains 12 residues. In germline, CDR1 is MDHEN, CDR2 SYDVKM.

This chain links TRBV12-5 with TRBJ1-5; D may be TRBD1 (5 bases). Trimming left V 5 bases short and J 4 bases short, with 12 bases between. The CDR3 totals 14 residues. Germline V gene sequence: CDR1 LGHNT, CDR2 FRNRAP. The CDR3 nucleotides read TGTGCTAGTGGTCCCTGGGCAGGGAATCAGCCCCAGCATTTT. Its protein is CASGPWAGNQPQHF.

DNA of the CDR3: TGTGCCAGCAGGGTCGTTAGCCCCGAGCTCTATGGCTACACCTTC. Protein sequence: CASRVVSPELYGYTF. The chain combines TRBV5-4 with TRBJ1-2, with D unclear. CDR3 length: 15 residues. Germline CDR1 and CDR2: SGHNT and YYREEE (reference sequence). The V end was cut by 5 bases, the J end by 4 bases, with 18 bases between.

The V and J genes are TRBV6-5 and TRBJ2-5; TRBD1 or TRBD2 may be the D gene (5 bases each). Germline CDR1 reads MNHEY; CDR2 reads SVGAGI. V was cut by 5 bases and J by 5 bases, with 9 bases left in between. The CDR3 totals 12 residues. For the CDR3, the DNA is TGTGCCAGCAGTAGAGGGGATGAGACCCAGTACTTC. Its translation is CASSRGDETQYF.

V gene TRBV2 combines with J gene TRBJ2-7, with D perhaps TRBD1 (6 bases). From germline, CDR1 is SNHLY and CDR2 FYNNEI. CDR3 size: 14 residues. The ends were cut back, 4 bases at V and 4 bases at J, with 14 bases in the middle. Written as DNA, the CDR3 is TGTGCCAGCAGTGGCTGGCAGGGGAAATACGAGCAGTACTTC. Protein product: CASSGWQGKYEQYF.

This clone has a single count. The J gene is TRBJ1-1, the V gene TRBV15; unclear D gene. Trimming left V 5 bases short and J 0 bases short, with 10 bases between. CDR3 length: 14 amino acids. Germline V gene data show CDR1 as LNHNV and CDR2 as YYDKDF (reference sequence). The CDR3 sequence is CATSPSRLNTEAFF. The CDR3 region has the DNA TGTGCCACCAGCCCCAGTCGCCTGAACACTGAAGCTTTCTTT. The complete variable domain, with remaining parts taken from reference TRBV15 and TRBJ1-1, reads DAMVIQNPRYQVTQFGKPVTLSCSQTLNHNVMYWYQQKSSQAPKLLFHYYDKDFNNEADTPDNFQSRRPNTSFCFLDIRSPGLGDTAMYLCATSPSRLNTEAFFGQGTRLTVV.

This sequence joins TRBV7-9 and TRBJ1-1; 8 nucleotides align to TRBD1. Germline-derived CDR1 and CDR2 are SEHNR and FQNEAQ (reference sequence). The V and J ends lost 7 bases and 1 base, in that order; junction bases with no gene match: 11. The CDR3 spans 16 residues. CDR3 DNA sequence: TGTGCCAGCAAATTAACAGGGGGGAGAGGGAACACTGAAGCTTTCTTT. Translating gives CASKLTGGRGNTEAFF.

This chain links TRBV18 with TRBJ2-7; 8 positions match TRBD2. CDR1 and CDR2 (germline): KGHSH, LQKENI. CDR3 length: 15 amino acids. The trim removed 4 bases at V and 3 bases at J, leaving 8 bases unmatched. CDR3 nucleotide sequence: TGTGCCAGCTCACGCCTCGGGGGGGCCGTCTACGAGCAGTACTTC. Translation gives CASSRLGGAVYEQYF.

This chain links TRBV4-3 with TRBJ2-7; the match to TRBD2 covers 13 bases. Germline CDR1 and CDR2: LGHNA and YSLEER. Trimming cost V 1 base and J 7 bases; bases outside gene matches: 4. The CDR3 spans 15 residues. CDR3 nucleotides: TGCGCCAGCAGCCAAGTGGGGACTAGCGGGGCGGAGCAGTACTTC. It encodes CASSQVGTSGAEQYF.

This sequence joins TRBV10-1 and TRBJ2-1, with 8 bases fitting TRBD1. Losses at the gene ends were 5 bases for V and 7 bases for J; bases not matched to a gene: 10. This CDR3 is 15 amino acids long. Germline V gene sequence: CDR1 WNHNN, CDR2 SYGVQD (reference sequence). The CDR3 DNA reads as TGCGCCAGCAGTTTTAAGACAGGGGATCGTAATGAGCAGTTCTTC. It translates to CASSFKTGDRNEQFF.

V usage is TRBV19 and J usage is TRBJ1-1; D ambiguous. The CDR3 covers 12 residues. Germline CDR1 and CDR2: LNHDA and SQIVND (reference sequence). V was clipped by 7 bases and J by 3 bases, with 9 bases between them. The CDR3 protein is CASKYRDTEAFF. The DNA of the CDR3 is TGTGCCAGTAAATACAGAGACACTGAAGCTTTCTTT.

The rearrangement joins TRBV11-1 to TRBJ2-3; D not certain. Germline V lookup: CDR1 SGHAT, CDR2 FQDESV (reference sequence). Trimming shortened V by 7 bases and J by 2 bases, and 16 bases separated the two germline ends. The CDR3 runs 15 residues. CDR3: CASTNLWRNTDTQYF. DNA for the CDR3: TGTGCCAGCACCAACCTTTGGCGCAACACAGATACGCAGTATTTT.